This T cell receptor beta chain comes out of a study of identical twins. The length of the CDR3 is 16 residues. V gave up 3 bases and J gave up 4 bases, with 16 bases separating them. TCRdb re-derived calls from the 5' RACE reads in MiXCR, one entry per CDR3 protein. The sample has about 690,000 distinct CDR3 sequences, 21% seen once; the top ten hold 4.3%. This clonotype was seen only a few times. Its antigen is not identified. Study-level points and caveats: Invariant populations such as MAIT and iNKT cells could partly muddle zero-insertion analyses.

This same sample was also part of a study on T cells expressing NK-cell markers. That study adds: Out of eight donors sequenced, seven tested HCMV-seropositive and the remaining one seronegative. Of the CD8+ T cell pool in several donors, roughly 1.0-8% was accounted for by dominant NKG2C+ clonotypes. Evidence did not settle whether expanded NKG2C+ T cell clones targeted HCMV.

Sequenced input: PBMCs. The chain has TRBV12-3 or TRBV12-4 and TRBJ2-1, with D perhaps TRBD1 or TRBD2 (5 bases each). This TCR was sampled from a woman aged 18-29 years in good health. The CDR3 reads CASSFPPGTRYNEQFF. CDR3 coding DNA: TGTGCCAGCAGTTTCCCCCCAGGGACCCGATACAATGAGCAGTTCTTC.